This T cell receptor beta chain was retrieved from a study of blood T cell repertoires in COVID-19. Study at large: Acute and convalescent COVID-19 specimens originated in the United States, Italy and Spain. PBMCs, B-cell-depleted T cells, or T cells were the source of the cDNA or gDNA that made up the material.

V was cut by 5 bases and J by 8 bases, with 16 bases left in between. This CDR3 has 15 residues. In germline, CDR1 is SGHNT, CDR2 YENEEA. Under the authors' procedure: It was from reference gene primer amplification that nucleated cell counts were estimated. TCRdb keeps only in-frame clones here, not all; method: immunoSEQ multiplex PCR. V and J calls and clone size are those listed in that table; D and trimming were worked out from the DNA. The sample has around 170,000 clones, 84% seen once. The sequence was collected from a man aged 30 to 45 with active or convalescent COVID-19. Input material: peripheral blood. This sequence joins TRBV11-3 and TRBJ1-6; TRBD1 is a possible D gene (6 bases). CDR3: CASSPSAGVDSPLHF. DNA of the CDR3: TGTGCCAGCAGCCCCTCGGCAGGGGTGGATTCACCCCTCCACTTT.